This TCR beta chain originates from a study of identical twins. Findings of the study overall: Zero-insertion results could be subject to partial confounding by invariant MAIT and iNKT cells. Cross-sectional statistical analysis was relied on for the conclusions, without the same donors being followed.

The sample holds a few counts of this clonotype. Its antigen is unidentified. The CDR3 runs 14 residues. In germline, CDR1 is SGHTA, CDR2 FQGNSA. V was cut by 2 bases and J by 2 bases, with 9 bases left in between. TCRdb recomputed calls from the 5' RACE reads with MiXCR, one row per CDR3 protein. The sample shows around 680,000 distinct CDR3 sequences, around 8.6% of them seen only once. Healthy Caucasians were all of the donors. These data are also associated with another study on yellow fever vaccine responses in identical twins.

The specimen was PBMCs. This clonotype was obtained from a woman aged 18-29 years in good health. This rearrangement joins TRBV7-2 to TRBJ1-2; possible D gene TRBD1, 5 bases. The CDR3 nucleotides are TGTGCCAGCAGCTTAAACGCAGGGAACTATGGCTACACCTTC. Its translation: CASSLNAGNYGYTF.